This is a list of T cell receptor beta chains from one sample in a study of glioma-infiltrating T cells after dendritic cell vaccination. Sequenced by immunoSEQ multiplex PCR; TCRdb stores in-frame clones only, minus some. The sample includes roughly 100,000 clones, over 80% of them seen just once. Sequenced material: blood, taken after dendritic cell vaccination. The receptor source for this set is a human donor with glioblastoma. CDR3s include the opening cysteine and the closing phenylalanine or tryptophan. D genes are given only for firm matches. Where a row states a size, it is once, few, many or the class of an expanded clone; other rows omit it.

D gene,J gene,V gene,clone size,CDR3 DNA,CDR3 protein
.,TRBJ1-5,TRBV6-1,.,TGTGCCAGCGGGGCCAGTGACGGGCCCCAGCATTTT,CASGASDGPQHF
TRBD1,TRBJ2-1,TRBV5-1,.,TGCGCCAGCAGCATCCGGGACAGGGACGGTGAGCAGTTCTTC,CASSIRDRDGEQFF
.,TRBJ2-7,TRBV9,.,TGTGCCAGCAGCGTAGGAGACACGACCTACGAGCAGTACTTC,CASSVGDTTYEQYF
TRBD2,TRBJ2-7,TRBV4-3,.,TGCGCCAGCAGCCAAGATCTAGCGGGGGGCTCCTACGAGCAGTACTTC,CASSQDLAGGSYEQYF
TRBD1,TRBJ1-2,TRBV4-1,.,TGCGCCAGCAGCCAAGCCTTACAGGGGAGGACTAACTATGGCTACACCTTC,CASSQALQGRTNYGYTF
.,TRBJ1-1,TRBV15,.,TGTGCCACCAGCAGAGATTATGTAGCGAACACTGAAGCTTTCTTT,CATSRDYVANTEAFF
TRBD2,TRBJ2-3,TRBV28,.,TGTGCCAGCAGTTTTTCCCCGGGACTAGCGGGGGGCGGGGATACGCAGTATTTT,CASSFSPGLAGGGDTQYF
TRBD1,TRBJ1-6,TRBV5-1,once,TGCGCCAGCAGCTTGGCCCCGGACAGGGCGCTAAGTTCACCCCTCCACTTT,CASSLAPDRALSSPLHF
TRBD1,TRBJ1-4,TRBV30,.,TGTGCCTGGAGTGCACAGGGGAATGAAAAACTGTTTTTT,CAWSAQGNEKLFF
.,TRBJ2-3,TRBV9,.,TGTGCCAGCAGCGTAGATTCTAGCCGGTCAGATACGCAGTATTTT,CASSVDSSRSDTQYF
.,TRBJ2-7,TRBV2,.,TGTGCCAGCAGTGAAGCGCTTCAGTTACCCGATGGCGAGCAGTACTTC,CASSEALQLPDGEQYF
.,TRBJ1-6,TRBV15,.,TGTGCCACCAGCGGGGGGGACGGTATTTCACCCCTCCACTTT,CATSGGDGISPLHF
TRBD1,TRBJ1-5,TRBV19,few,TGTGCCAGTAGCGAGCAGGGGGCAGACAATCAGCCCCAGCATTTT,CASSEQGADNQPQHF
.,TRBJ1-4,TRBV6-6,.,TGTGCCAGCATTGGGGGGGCATTGGCTAATGAAAAACTGTTTTTT,CASIGGALANEKLFF
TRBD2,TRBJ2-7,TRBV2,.,TGTGCCAGCCGGCGTAGCGGGGGAGTTTACGAGCAGTACTTC,CASRRSGGVYEQYF
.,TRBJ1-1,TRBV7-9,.,TGTGCCAGCAGCTCAGGGGTGGGGGGGGATGAAGCTTTCTTT,CASSSGVGGDEAFF
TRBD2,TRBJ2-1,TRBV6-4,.,TGTGCCAGCAGTGGGGAGGGAACCTACAATGAGCAGTTCTTC,CASSGEGTYNEQFF
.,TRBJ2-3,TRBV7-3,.,TGTGCCAGCAGCTTATTTCCTAGGGATACGCAGTATTTT,CASSLFPRDTQYF
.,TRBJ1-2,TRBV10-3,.,TGTGCCATCAGTGAAGACAGGCGCAAGCCTAACTATGGCTACACCTTC,CAISEDRRKPNYGYTF
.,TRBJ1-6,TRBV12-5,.,TGTGCTAGTGGTTTGAGGAGGGCGGAAAATTCACCCCTCCACTTT,CASGLRRAENSPLHF
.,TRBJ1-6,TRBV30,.,TGTGCCTGGAGTGTAGTCCCGGGTGGATCACCCCTCCACTTT,CAWSVVPGGSPLHF
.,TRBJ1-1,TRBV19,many,TGTGCCAGTAGTATGTACACAGTCACTGAAGCTTTCTTT,CASSMYTVTEAFF
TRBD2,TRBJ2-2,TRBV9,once,TGTGCCAGCAGCGTAGAGACTAGCGGTGGCGGGGAGCTGTTTTTT,CASSVETSGGGELFF
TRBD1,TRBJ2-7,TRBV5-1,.,TGCGCCAGCAGCTCCCGGGACAGCTCCTACGAGCAGTACTTC,CASSSRDSSYEQYF
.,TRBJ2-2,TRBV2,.,TGTGCCAGCAGTGTATCACAGGGTGGCGGGGAGCTGTTTTTT,CASSVSQGGGELFF
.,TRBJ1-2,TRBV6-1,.,TGTGCCAGCAGTGAGAGCGGGGTTGACTATGGCTACACCTTC,CASSESGVDYGYTF
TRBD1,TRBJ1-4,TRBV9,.,TGTGCCAGCAGCGTAGCTGGACAGGGCCCAACTAATGAAAAACTGTTTTTT,CASSVAGQGPTNEKLFF
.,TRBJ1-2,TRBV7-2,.,TGTGCCAGCAGCCCAGGTCAGGATTGGAGCGGTGGCTACACCTTC,CASSPGQDWSGGYTF
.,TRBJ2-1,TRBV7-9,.,TGTGCCAGCAGCCCTACCGGGACACCTAACAGATACAATGAGCAGTTCTTC,CASSPTGTPNRYNEQFF
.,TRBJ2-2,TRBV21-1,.,TGTGCCAGCAGCAAAGGGCGGATAAACACCGGGGAGCTGTTTTTT,CASSKGRINTGELFF
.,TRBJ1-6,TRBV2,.,TGTGCCAGCAGTGTGTACAGGGCTAATTCACCCCTCCACTTT,CASSVYRANSPLHF
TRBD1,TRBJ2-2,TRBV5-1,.,TGCGCCAGCAGCCGACGAGAGGACAGGGGTGCCGGGGAGCTGTTTTTT,CASSRREDRGAGELFF
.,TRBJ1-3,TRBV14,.,TGTGCCAGCAGCCAGACCCGGACAGGAAACACCATATATTTT,CASSQTRTGNTIYF
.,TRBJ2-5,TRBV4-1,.,TGCGCCAGCAGCCAAGGTAAAGAGTCAGGGCAAGAGACCCAGTACTTC,CASSQGKESGQETQYF
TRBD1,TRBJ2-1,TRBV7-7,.,TGTGCCGGCAGCCAGGACAGGGGCACAGGGGAGCAGTTCTTC,CAGSQDRGTGEQFF
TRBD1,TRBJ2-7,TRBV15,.,TGTGCCACCAGCAAAGACAGGGGACCCCTCCCATTCTTATACGAGCAGTACTTC,CATSKDRGPLPFLYEQYF
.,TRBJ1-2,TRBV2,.,TGTGCCAGCAGTGAAAGGACAGTCTATGGCTACACCTTC,CASSERTVYGYTF
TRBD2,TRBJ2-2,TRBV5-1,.,TGCGCCAGCAGCCTGACTAGCGGGGGGAACACCGGGGAGCTGTTTTTT,CASSLTSGGNTGELFF
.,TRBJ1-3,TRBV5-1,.,TGCGCCAGCAGCGAAACAGGGTTCTCTGGAAACACCATATATTTT,CASSETGFSGNTIYF
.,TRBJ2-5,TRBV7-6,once,TGTGCCAGCAGCCAGACTTCTGGATCCCAGTACTTC,CASSQTSGSQYF
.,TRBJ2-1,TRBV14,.,TGTGCCAGCAGCCCCCGGGTCTACAATGAGCAGTTCTTC,CASSPRVYNEQFF
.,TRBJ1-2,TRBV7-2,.,TGTGCCAGCAGCCTGGAGAGGAGTAACTATGGCTACACCTTC,CASSLERSNYGYTF
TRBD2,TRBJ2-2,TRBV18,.,TGTGCCAGCTCTAGAGGCACGGGAGGTACCGGGGAGCTGTTTTTT,CASSRGTGGTGELFF
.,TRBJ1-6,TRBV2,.,TGTGCCAGCGCGTCGAGGGGACACTCCCTCCACTTT,CASASRGHSLHF
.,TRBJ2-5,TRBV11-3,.,TGTGCCAGCAGCTTAGGGTCAGGGGACCAAGAGACCCAGTACTTC,CASSLGSGDQETQYF
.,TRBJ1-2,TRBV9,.,TGTGCCAGCAGCCAAAGTCAGGGATGGGGCTACACCTTC,CASSQSQGWGYTF
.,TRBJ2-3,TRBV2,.,TGTGCCAGCAGGACTAGTCGGGGGACAGATACGCAGTATTTT,CASRTSRGTDTQYF
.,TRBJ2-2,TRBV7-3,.,TGTGCCAGCAGCTTATTGACGGGGAACACCGGGGAGCTGTTTTTT,CASSLLTGNTGELFF
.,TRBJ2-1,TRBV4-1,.,TGCGCCAGCAGCCAACCGACTGATAGCAATTCCTACAATGAGCAGTTCTTC,CASSQPTDSNSYNEQFF
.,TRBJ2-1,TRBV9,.,TGTGCCAGCAGCGTTACAGTATACAATGAGCAGTTCTTC,CASSVTVYNEQFF
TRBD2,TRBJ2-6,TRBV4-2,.,TGTGCCAGCAGCCACGTCCAGCGGGGGGGGGTTTCTGGGGCCAACGTCCTGACTTTC,CASSHVQRGGVSGANVLTF
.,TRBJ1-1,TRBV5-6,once,TGTGCCAGCAGCCAGACGAGGAGCAGAACGGGGGACACTGAAGCTTTCTTT,CASSQTRSRTGDTEAFF
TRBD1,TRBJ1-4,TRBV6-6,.,TGTGCCAGCAGCCACCGGGACAGACATGAAAAACTGTTTTTT,CASSHRDRHEKLFF
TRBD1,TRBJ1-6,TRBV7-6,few,TGTGCCAGCAGCTTAGTGACAGGGGATTCACCCCTCCACTTT,CASSLVTGDSPLHF
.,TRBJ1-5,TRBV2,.,TGTGCCAGCAGGTTTGACACAAATCAGCCCCAGCATTTT,CASRFDTNQPQHF
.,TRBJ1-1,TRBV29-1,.,TGCAGCGTTGAAGGGCACATGAACACTGAAGCTTTCTTT,CSVEGHMNTEAFF
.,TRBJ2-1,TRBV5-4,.,TGTGCCAGCAGCTACGGGATCTACAATGAGCAGTTCTTC,CASSYGIYNEQFF
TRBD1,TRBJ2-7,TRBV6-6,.,TGTGCCAGCAGATGGACAGGGGACGAGCAGTACTTC,CASRWTGDEQYF
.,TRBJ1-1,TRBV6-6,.,TGTGCCAGCAGTTGGCGGGGGGAAGGCACTGAAGCTTTCTTT,CASSWRGEGTEAFF
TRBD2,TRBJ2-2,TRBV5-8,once,TGTGCCAGCAGCCGGACTAGTTCCGGGGAGCTGTTTTTT,CASSRTSSGELFF